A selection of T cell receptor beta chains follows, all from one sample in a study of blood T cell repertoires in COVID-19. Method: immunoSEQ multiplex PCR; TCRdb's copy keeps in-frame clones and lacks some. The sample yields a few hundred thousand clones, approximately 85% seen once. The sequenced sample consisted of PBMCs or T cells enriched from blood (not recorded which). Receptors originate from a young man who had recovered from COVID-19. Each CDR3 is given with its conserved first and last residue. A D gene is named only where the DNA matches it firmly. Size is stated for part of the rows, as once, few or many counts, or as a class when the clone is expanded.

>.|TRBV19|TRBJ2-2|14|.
TGTGCCAGTAGCGGACTGGGGAACACCGGGGAGCTGTTTTTT
CASSGLGNTGELFF
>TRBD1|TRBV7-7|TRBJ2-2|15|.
TGTGCTAGCAGCTTCGGGACAGACCTCACCGGGGAGCTGTTTTTT
CASSFGTDLTGELFF
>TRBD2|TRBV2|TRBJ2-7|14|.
TGTGCCAGCAGTGTCCTGGGACTAGTCCTCGAGCAGTACTTC
CASSVLGLVLEQYF
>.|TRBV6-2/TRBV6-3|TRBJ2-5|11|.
TGTGCCAGCAGTTACGGCGAGACCCAGTACTTC
CASSYGETQYF
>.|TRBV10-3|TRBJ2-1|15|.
TGTGCCATCAGTAAGACAGAGAGCTCCTACAATGAGCAGTTCTTC
CAISKTESSYNEQFF
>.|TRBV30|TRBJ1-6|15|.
TGTGCCTGGAGGGGGGGGGCGCTGGGTAATTCACCCCTCCACTTT
CAWRGGALGNSPLHF
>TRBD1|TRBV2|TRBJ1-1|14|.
TGTGCCAGCAGGAGGACAGGGACTAACACTGAAGCTTTCTTT
CASRRTGTNTEAFF
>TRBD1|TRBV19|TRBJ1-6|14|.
TGTGCCAGTAGTATAACCGGACAGGGGGGAACCCTCCACTTT
CASSITGQGGTLHF
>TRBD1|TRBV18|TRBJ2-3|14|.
TGTGCCAGCTCACCCCAGGGGGCCACAGATACGCAGTATTTT
CASSPQGATDTQYF
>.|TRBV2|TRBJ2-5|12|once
TGTGCCAGCAGTCGGTACCAAGAGACCCAGTACTTC
CASSRYQETQYF
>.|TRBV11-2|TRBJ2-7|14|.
TGTGCCAGCACCTTCTGGGGGGTAACCGGCGAGCAGTACTTC
CASTFWGVTGEQYF
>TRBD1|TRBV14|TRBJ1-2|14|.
TGTGCCAGCAGCCAGAGGACAGGGCGCGGTGGCTACACCTTC
CASSQRTGRGGYTF
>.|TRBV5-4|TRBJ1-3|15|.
TGTGCCAGCAGCACAGGGTACAACTCTGGAAACACCATATATTTT
CASSTGYNSGNTIYF
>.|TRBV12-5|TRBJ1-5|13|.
TGTGCTAGCGGCGGGGGCCTCAATCAGCCCCAGCATTTT
CASGGGLNQPQHF
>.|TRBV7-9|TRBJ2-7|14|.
TGTGCCAGCAGCCTGTCCGGGACATATAACGAGCAGTACTTC
CASSLSGTYNEQYF
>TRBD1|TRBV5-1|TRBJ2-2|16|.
TGCGCCAGCCTCTTAACAATCACAGGGGCGCCCGGGGAGCTGTTTTTT
CASLLTITGAPGELFF
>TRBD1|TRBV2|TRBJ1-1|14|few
TGTGCCAGCAGTGTGGGACAGGGGGCCGGTGAAGCTTTCTTT
CASSVGQGAGEAFF
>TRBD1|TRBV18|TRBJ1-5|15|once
TGTGCCAGCTCACCGGGTACAGGGGGTGATCAGCCCCAGCATTTT
CASSPGTGGDQPQHF
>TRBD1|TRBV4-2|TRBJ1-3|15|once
TGTGCCAGCCAGATGGACAGGGAGCCTGGAAACACCATATATTTT
CASQMDREPGNTIYF
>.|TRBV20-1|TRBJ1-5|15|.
TGCAGTGCTAGTCTGGGTGGTGGAGGCAATCAGCCCCAGCATTTT
CSASLGGGGNQPQHF
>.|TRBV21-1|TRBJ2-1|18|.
TGTGCCAGCAGCAAAGGAAAGGTCGAGCGGGGGGCGGACAATGAGCAGTTCTTC
CASSKGKVERGADNEQFF
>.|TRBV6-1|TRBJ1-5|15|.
TGTGCCAGCAGTGAAAACAGGGATGACAATCAGCCCCAGCATTTT
CASSENRDDNQPQHF
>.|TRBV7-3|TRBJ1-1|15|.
TGTGCCAGCAGCTTAACGAAGACTCTGAACACTGAAGCTTTCTTT
CASSLTKTLNTEAFF
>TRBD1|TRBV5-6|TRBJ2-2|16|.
TGTGCCAGCAGCTTGTGGGGACAGGGACGCGCCGGGGAGCTGTTTTTT
CASSLWGQGRAGELFF
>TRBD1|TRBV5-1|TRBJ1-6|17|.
TGCGCCAGCAGAGAGTATGCAGGGGGCCCCTATAATTCACCCCTCCACTTT
CASREYAGGPYNSPLHF
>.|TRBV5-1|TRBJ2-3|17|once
TGCGCCAGCACCTGGGGGTCCCTAGCGCTTGCCACAGATACGCAGTATTTT
CASTWGSLALATDTQYF
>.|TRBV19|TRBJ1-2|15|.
TGTGCCAGTAGTGTCGAACAGGGATCAAACTATGGCTACACCTTC
CASSVEQGSNYGYTF
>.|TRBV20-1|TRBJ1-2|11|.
TGCAGTGCTGGGGGGGGCTATGGCTACACCTTC
CSAGGGYGYTF
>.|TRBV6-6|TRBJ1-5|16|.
TGTGCCAGCAGTTACTTACAGGTATGGAATAATCAGCCCCAGCATTTT
CASSYLQVWNNQPQHF
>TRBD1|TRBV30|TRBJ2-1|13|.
TGTGCCGGTCTCCGGGACAGGGTGAATGAGCAGTTCTTC
CAGLRDRVNEQFF
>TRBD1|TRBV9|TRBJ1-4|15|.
TGTGCCAGCAGCGTAGCCGGACAGGGTCCTGAGGAACTGTTTTTT
CASSVAGQGPEELFF
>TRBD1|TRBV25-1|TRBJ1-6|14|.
TGTGCCAGCAGGGCGGGACAGGGGGGTTCACCCCTCCACTTT
CASRAGQGGSPLHF
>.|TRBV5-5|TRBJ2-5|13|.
TGTGCCAGCAGCTTCAGTTTCCAAGAGACCCAGTACTTC
CASSFSFQETQYF
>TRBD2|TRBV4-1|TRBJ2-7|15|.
TGCGCCAGCAGCCCAGGGACTAGCGGGGACTACGAGCAGTACTTC
CASSPGTSGDYEQYF
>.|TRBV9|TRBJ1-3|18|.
TGTGCCAGCAGCGTAGACCCCCCGCACCGGAGCTCTGGAAACACCATATATTTT
CASSVDPPHRSSGNTIYF
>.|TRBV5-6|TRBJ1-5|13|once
TGTGCCAGCAGCTTGGCTGGAGGGAAACCCCAGCATTTT
CASSLAGGKPQHF
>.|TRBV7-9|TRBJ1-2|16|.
TGTGCCAGCAGCTTAGCGCTAGGGGGGGCGGTGCACGGCTACACCTTC
CASSLALGGAVHGYTF
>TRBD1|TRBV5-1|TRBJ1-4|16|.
TGCGCCAGCAGTTTTGGACAGGGTATATCTAATGAAAAACTGTTTTTT
CASSFGQGISNEKLFF
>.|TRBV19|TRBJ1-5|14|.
TGTGCCAGTAGTATCGGACAGCCTCCCCAGCCCCAGCATTTT
CASSIGQPPQPQHF
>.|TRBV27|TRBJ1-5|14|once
TGTGCCAGCAGTCTACAGGGTTACAATCAGCCCCAGCATTTT
CASSLQGYNQPQHF
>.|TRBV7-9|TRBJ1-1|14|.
TGTGCCAGCAGCCGGGGGAGCCAGAACACTGAAGCTTTCTTT
CASSRGSQNTEAFF
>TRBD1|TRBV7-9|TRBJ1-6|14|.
TGTGCCAGCAGCTTGGGACAGAGGCATTCACCCCTCCACTTT
CASSLGQRHSPLHF
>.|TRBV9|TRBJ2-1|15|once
TGTGCCAGCAGCGTGAGAGACTGGATATACAATGAGCAGTTCTTC
CASSVRDWIYNEQFF
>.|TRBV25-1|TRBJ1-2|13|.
TGTGCCAGCAGTGTGGTCGGCGGCTATGGCTACACCTTC
CASSVVGGYGYTF
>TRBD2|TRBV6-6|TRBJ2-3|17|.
TGTGCCAGCAGTCGACTAGCGGGGGGGTTTAGTGCAGATACGCAGTATTTT
CASSRLAGGFSADTQYF
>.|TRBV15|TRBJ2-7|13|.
TGTGCCACCAGCGGTATCAGGGGAGGGGAGCAGTACTTC
CATSGIRGGEQYF
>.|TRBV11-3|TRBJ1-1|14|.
TGTGCCAGCAGCGCGACAGGTGAGAACACTGAAGCTTTCTTT
CASSATGENTEAFF